Sequencing of this T cell receptor beta chain was carried out in a study of T cell repertoires in urothelial bladder cancer. Across the whole study: Resected lesion stages: three cT0, three cTa, three cT1, three cT2+.

Comments on this clone: The antigen remains unidentified.

Study observations and caveats: Up to about 17% of carcinoma infiltrating lymphocytes belonged to one T-cell clone. Carcinoma specimens had fewer T cells than benign specimens.

Measured with immunoSEQ multiplex PCR; TCRdb has only the in-frame clones, and not every one. The sample includes some 11,000 clones, roughly two thirds seen only once; the top ten take around 7%. This clonotype was sampled from a human donor with a benign inflammatory bladder lesion. What was sequenced was tumor-infiltrating cells from bladder cancer.

The CDR3 is CASSESDRIQETQYF. Here the CDR3 DNA reads TGTGCCAGCAGCGAGAGCGACAGGATCCAAGAGACCCAGTACTTC. V and J are TRBV7-9 and TRBJ2-5; TRBD1 might be the D (6 bases). The germline CDR1 and CDR2 sequences are SEHNR and FQNEAQ (reference sequence). V lost 5 bases and J lost 1, with 14 bases in between. The CDR3 consists of 15 residues.